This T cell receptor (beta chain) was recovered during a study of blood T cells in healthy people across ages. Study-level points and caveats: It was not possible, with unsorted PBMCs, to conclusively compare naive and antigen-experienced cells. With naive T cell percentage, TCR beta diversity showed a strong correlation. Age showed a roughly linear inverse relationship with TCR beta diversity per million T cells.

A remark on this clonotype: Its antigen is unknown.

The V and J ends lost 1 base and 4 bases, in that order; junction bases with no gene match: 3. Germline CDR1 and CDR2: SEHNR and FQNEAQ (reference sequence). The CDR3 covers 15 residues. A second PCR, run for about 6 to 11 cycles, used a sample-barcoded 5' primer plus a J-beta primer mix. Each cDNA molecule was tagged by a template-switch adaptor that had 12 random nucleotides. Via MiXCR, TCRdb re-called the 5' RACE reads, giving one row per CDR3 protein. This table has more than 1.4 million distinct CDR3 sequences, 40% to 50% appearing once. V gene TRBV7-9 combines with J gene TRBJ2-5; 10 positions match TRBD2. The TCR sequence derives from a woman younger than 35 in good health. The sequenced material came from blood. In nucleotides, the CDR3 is TGTGCCAGCAGCTTAGTACCTAGCGGGAGAGAGACCCAGTACTTC. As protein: CASSLVPSGRETQYF.